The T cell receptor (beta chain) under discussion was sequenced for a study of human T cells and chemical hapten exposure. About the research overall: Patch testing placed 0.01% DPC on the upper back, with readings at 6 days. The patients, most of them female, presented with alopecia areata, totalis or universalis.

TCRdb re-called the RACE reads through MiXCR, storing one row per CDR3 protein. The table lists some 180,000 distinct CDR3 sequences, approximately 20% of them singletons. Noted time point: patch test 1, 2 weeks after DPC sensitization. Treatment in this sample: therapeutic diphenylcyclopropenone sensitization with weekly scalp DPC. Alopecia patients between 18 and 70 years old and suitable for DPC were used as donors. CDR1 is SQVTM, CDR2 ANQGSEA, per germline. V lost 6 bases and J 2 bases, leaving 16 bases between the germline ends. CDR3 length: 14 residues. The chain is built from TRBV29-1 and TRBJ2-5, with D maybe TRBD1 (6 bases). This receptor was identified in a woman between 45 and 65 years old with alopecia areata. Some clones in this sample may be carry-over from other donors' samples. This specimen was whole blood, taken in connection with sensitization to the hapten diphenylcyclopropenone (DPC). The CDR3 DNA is TGCAGCGTCTCAAGCGGACAGATGCAAGAGACCCAGTACTTC. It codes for CSVSSGQMQETQYF. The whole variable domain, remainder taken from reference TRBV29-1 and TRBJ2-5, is SAVISQKPSRDICQRGTSLTIQCQVDSQVTMMFWYRQQPGQSLTLIATANQGSEATYESGFVIDKFPISRPNLTFSTLTVSNMSPEDSSIYLCSVSSGQMQETQYFGPGTRLLVL.